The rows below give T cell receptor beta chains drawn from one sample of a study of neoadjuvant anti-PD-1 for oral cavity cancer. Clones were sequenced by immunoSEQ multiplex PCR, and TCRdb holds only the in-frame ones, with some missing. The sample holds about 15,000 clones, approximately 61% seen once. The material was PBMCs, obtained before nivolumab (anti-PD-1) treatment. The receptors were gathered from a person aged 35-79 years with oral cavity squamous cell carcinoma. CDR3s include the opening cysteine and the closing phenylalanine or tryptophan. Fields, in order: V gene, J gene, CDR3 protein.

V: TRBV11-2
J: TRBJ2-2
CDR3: CASSLNGGEIPGELFF

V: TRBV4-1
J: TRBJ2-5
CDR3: CASSQGGGGDYWETQYF

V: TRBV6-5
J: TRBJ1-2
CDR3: CASTRQAGGDGYTF

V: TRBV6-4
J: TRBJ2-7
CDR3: CASSDLDRRAPYYEQYF

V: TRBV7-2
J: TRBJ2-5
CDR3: CASRHPSGRPQETQYF

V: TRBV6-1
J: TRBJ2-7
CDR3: CASTPDTAWQYF

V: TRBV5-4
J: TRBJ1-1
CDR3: CASSTGTEINTEAFF

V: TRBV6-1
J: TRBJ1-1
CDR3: CASSGQSGTEAFF

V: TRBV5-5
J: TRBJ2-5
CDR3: CASSLHRAALGQETQYF

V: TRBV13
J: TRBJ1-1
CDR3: CASSLWQLTMNTEAFF

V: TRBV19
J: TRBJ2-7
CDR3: CASTAGGAEQYF

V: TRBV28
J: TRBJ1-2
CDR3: CASRREGGPEGYTF

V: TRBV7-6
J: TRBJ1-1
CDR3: CASSTQGRDAFF

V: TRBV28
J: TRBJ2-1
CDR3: CASSSTGMQYNEQFF

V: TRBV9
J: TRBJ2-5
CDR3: CASSVGGIGETQYF

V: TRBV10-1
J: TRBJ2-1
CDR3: CASSVQRGPYNEQFF

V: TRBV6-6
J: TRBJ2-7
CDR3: CASSYVRERYEQYF

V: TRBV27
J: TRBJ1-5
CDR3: CASRGHLNQPQHF

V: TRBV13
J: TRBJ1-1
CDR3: CASAAASGTGNTEAFF

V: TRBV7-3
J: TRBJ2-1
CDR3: CASSLTLAGGPNEQFF

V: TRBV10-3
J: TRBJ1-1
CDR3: CAISDYAGDAEAFF

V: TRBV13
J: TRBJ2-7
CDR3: CASSSDRGYEQYF

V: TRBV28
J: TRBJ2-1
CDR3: CASSSGGNKQFF

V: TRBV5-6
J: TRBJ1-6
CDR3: CASSLGTVNSPLHF

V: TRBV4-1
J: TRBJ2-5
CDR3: CASSPTGDYQETQYF

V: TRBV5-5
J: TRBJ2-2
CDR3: CASSFNQSPTGELFF

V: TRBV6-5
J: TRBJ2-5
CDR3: CASSYSGQTQETQYF